This TCR beta chain came from a study of radiation and T cells in renal cell carcinoma. The V end was cut by 4 bases, the J end by 0 bases, with 7 bases between. This CDR3 is built from 13 residues. CDR1 and CDR2 from the germline V gene are GTSNPN and SVGIG (reference sequence). Specified time point: blood 4 weeks post-SBRT, at nephrectomy. Treatment denoted: 15 Gy SBRT to primary tumor, nephrectomy 4 weeks later. Nephrectomy followed 15 Gy stereotactic body radiation by 4 weeks. This renal cell carcinoma was of the clear cell type. Broader study findings: Top tumor clonotypes rose in blood 2 weeks post-radiation, then contracted.

Produced via immunoSEQ multiplex PCR; TCRdb's table is partial and in-frame only. The data show 50,000 to 70,000 clones, roughly 80% seen once. Comment on this clone: Antigen specificity is unknown.

The sample was blood, taken from a patient whose treatment included radiotherapy and nephrectomy. This receptor was identified in a man between 60 and 75 years old with renal cell carcinoma. This sequence joins TRBV30 and TRBJ1-3; D call uncertain. CDR3 loop: CAWNGLSGNTIYF. CDR3 DNA sequence: TGTGCCTGGAATGGACTCTCTGGAAACACCATATATTTT.